This record covers a single T cell receptor beta chain. At one end, the junction sequence differs from germline, possibly due to a read error. This sample is part of a study of blood T cell repertoires in COVID-19. Overall study context: Material from acute and convalescent COVID-19 was sourced from the United States, Italy and Spain. T cells, B-cell-depleted T cells, or PBMCs supplied cDNA or gDNA.

Germline CDR1 is SGHTA and CDR2 is FQGNSA. The CDR3 spans 16 residues. As originally analysed: For nucleated cells, counts were estimated from reference gene primer amplification. Only in-frame clones appear in the TCRdb table, and some are missing; sequencing was by immunoSEQ multiplex PCR. The V and J calls and clone size were taken over from that table, and D and trimming were inferred from the DNA. The profile shows approximately 45,000 clones, about nine tenths of them singletons. The receptor was isolated from an older man with acute or convalescent COVID-19. Sequenced input: peripheral blood. V and J are TRBV7-2 and TRBJ2-7; D is perhaps TRBD2 (5 bases). CDR3 in DNA: TGTGCCAGCAGCCTAGCCCGAACTATCCTCTCCTACGAGCAGTACTTC. Protein product: CASSLARTILSYEQYF.